The source of this TCR beta chain is a study of control samples from healthy donors and cancer patients. Looked up from germline, CDR1 is MNHNY and CDR2 is SVGAGI (reference sequence). The CDR3 consists of 13 residues. Losses at the gene ends were 6 bases for V and 4 bases for J; bases not matched to a gene: 2. Assay: immunoSEQ multiplex PCR; the TCRdb copy retains only in-frame clones and omits some. Found here are about 220,000 clones, 85% to 95% of them singletons; the top ten hold approximately 1.5%. Sequenced material: blood. The TCR comes from a man between 45 and 60 years old in good health. The V call is TRBV6-6, the J call TRBJ1-3; 8 bases fit TRBD1. The CDR3 reads CASRGQGGNTIYF. The CDR3, as DNA: TGTGCCAGCAGAGGACAGGGAGGAAACACCATATATTTT.